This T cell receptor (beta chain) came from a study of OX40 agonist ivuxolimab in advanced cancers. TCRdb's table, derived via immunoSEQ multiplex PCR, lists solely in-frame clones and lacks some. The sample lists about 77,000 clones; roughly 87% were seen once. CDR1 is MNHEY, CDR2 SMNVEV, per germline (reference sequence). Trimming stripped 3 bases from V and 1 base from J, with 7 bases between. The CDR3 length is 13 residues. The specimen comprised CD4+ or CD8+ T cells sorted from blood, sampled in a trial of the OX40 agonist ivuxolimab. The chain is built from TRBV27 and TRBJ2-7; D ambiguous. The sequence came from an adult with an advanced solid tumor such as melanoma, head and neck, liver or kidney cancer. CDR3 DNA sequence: TGTGCCAGCAGTTTCCAGAGATCCTACGAGCAGTACTTC. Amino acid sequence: CASSFQRSYEQYF.